A selection of T cell receptor beta chains follows, all from one sample in a study of cytomegalovirus exposure and HLA in healthy donors. Sequencing used immunoSEQ multiplex PCR; TCRdb keeps in-frame clones, though not all of them. The sample records around 200,000 clones, 75% to 85% being singletons. Sequencing was performed on PBMCs. These receptor sequences come from a woman aged 45-60 years in good health and CMV-seronegative. Each CDR3 is given with its conserved first and last residue. The order of the fields is J gene, D gene, V gene, clone size, CDR3 DNA, CDR3 protein. The D gene is left open where the match is weak. Clone size is given for some rows only: seen once, a few or many times, or a class if the clone is expanded.

j_gene: TRBJ2-5
d_gene: NA
v_gene: TRBV2
abundance: NA
CDR3nt: TGTGCCAGCAGTGAATCGAGGCACAACCAAGAGACCCAGTACTTC
CDR3aa: CASSESRHNQETQYF

j_gene: TRBJ1-1
d_gene: NA
v_gene: TRBV11-3
abundance: NA
CDR3nt: TGTGCCAGCAAACTGGGGGGGACGGGCACTGAAGCTTTCTTT
CDR3aa: CASKLGGTGTEAFF

j_gene: TRBJ2-1
d_gene: NA
v_gene: TRBV5-8
abundance: NA
CDR3nt: TGTGCCAGCAACTTTTTTAGCGGCTTCTCCTACAATGAGCAGTTCTTC
CDR3aa: CASNFFSGFSYNEQFF

j_gene: TRBJ1-5
d_gene: NA
v_gene: TRBV11-2
abundance: NA
CDR3nt: TGTGCCAGCAGCCTCGACCCAGGGGATCAGCCCCAGCATTTT
CDR3aa: CASSLDPGDQPQHF

j_gene: TRBJ2-7
d_gene: TRBD2
v_gene: TRBV7-2
abundance: NA
CDR3nt: TGTGCCAGCAGCTTAGTAAGCGGGAGCTACGAGCAGTACTTC
CDR3aa: CASSLVSGSYEQYF

j_gene: TRBJ2-3
d_gene: NA
v_gene: TRBV29-1
abundance: NA
CDR3nt: TGCAGCGTTGATGGCCTGATGAGCACAGATACGCAGTATTTT
CDR3aa: CSVDGLMSTDTQYF

j_gene: TRBJ2-7
d_gene: TRBD1
v_gene: TRBV19
abundance: few
CDR3nt: TGTGCCAGTAGTATAGGGGGCCAGGGGGCCTACGAGCAGTACTTC
CDR3aa: CASSIGGQGAYEQYF

j_gene: TRBJ2-5
d_gene: NA
v_gene: TRBV7-8
abundance: NA
CDR3nt: TGTGCCAGCAGCTTAGCTCGGAGTTTGCGGGGGCGAGAGACCCAGTACTTC
CDR3aa: CASSLARSLRGRETQYF

j_gene: TRBJ2-1
d_gene: TRBD2
v_gene: TRBV5-1
abundance: NA
CDR3nt: TGCGCCAGCAGCGATGGAGCGGGACTCTACAATGAGCAGTTCTTC
CDR3aa: CASSDGAGLYNEQFF

j_gene: TRBJ2-3
d_gene: TRBD2
v_gene: TRBV5-8
abundance: NA
CDR3nt: TGTGCCAGCAGCTTGGATGTGGGAGGGGTGGCATTCACAGATACGCAGTATTTT
CDR3aa: CASSLDVGGVAFTDTQYF

j_gene: TRBJ1-5
d_gene: TRBD1
v_gene: TRBV19
abundance: few
CDR3nt: TGTGCCAGTAGTATATACAGGGGGCCTAGTCAGCCCCAGCATTTT
CDR3aa: CASSIYRGPSQPQHF

j_gene: TRBJ1-5
d_gene: NA
v_gene: TRBV5-1
abundance: NA
CDR3nt: TGCGCCAGCAGAGTTGGAGGGGAGAGCAATCAGCCCCAGCATTTT
CDR3aa: CASRVGGESNQPQHF

j_gene: TRBJ2-1
d_gene: TRBD2
v_gene: TRBV5-1
abundance: NA
CDR3nt: TGCGCCGCAAGGGCTAGCGGGAGCGGCGGTGAGCAGTTCTTC
CDR3aa: CAARASGSGGEQFF

j_gene: TRBJ1-1
d_gene: NA
v_gene: TRBV11-3
abundance: NA
CDR3nt: TGTGCCAGCAGCTTAGGGGAGTACACTGAAGCTTTCTTT
CDR3aa: CASSLGEYTEAFF

j_gene: TRBJ1-1
d_gene: NA
v_gene: TRBV19
abundance: few
CDR3nt: TGTGCCAGTAGTATAAGGGGAAGGCCCAACACTGAAGCTTTCTTT
CDR3aa: CASSIRGRPNTEAFF

j_gene: TRBJ2-3
d_gene: TRBD2
v_gene: TRBV28
abundance: NA
CDR3nt: TGTGCCAGTCGGGGGACTAGCGGGAGATGGGGCACAGATACGCAGTATTTT
CDR3aa: CASRGTSGRWGTDTQYF

j_gene: TRBJ1-5
d_gene: NA
v_gene: TRBV6-4
abundance: NA
CDR3nt: TGTGCCAGCAGTGACTCGAGTCACGAAGATAGCAATCAGCCCCAGCATTTT
CDR3aa: CASSDSSHEDSNQPQHF

j_gene: TRBJ1-2
d_gene: NA
v_gene: TRBV19
abundance: NA
CDR3nt: TGTGCCAGTAGTACTTCACCACAGGGCTATGGCTACACCTTC
CDR3aa: CASSTSPQGYGYTF

j_gene: TRBJ2-7
d_gene: TRBD2
v_gene: TRBV25-1
abundance: NA
CDR3nt: TGTGCCAGCAGTGAGGGACTAGCGATCGACGAGCAGTACTTC
CDR3aa: CASSEGLAIDEQYF

j_gene: TRBJ1-2
d_gene: NA
v_gene: TRBV28
abundance: few
CDR3nt: TGTGCCAGCAGTCAACCCAGGGCTAACTATGGCTACACCTTC
CDR3aa: CASSQPRANYGYTF

j_gene: TRBJ1-1
d_gene: NA
v_gene: TRBV27
abundance: NA
CDR3nt: TGTGCCAGCAGTTTAATGGGCTCTGAAGCTTTCTTT
CDR3aa: CASSLMGSEAFF

j_gene: TRBJ1-2
d_gene: TRBD1
v_gene: TRBV7-9
abundance: NA
CDR3nt: TGTGCCAGCAGCTTAAAGGGACAGGGCTATGGCTACACCTTC
CDR3aa: CASSLKGQGYGYTF

j_gene: TRBJ1-2
d_gene: TRBD1
v_gene: TRBV6-5
abundance: few
CDR3nt: TGTGCCAGCAGACGTGGACAGGCCTACTATGGCTACACCTTC
CDR3aa: CASRRGQAYYGYTF

j_gene: TRBJ1-1
d_gene: TRBD1
v_gene: TRBV5-4
abundance: NA
CDR3nt: TGTGCCAGCAGCTTGGCCTCCGGGACAGGGAACACTGAAGCTTTCTTT
CDR3aa: CASSLASGTGNTEAFF

j_gene: TRBJ1-1
d_gene: TRBD1
v_gene: TRBV6-5
abundance: few
CDR3nt: TGTGCCAGCAGGCTAGGACAGGGACGTGCGGCTGAAGCTTTCTTT
CDR3aa: CASRLGQGRAAEAFF

j_gene: TRBJ1-2
d_gene: NA
v_gene: TRBV28
abundance: NA
CDR3nt: TGTGCCAGCAGTTTGGGCCAGAACTATGGCTACACCTTC
CDR3aa: CASSLGQNYGYTF